This entry lists 26 T cell receptor beta chains sequenced from one sample in a study of technical replicates of blood from a few donors. The repertoire was sequenced with immunoSEQ multiplex PCR; TCRdb's copy has only in-frame clones and lacks some. The sample includes 65,000 to 85,000 clones, about nine tenths seen only once; the top ten take 0.3% to 0.5%. The specimen was T cells isolated from PBMCs. The receptors shown here come from a human donor in good health.

The rearrangement joins TRBV27 to TRBJ2-7; TRBD1 matches 7 bases. This CDR3 spans 14 amino acids. Trimming cost V 3 bases and J 3 bases; bases outside gene matches: 5. In germline, CDR1 is MNHEY, CDR2 SMNVEV (reference sequence). This CDR3 reads CASSLPDRDYEQYF. In nucleotides, the CDR3 is TGTGCCAGCAGTTTGCCTGACAGGGACTACGAGCAGTACTTC.

The chain joins TRBV11-2 to TRBJ2-1, with 10 bases lining up with TRBD2. CDR1 SGHAT and CDR2 FQNNGV come from the germline V gene. Unmatched junction bases numbered 6, after V lost 2 bases and J lost 5 bases. The CDR3 length is 16 residues. CDR3 amino acids: CASSLWGSGRDNEQFF. The CDR3 nucleotides read TGTGCCAGCAGCTTATGGGGGAGCGGGAGGGACAATGAGCAGTTCTTC.

The chain joins TRBV6-1 to TRBJ2-7; a weak D match, TRBD2 (5 bases). Germline assignment: CDR1 MNHNS and CDR2 SASEGT. Trimming took 6 bases from V and 2 from J, leaving 14 bases between them. The length of the CDR3 is 14 residues. The CDR3 DNA sequence: TGTGCCAGCAGGCATGGCGGGCTTACCTACGAGCAGTACTTC. It encodes CASRHGGLTYEQYF.

This chain joins TRBV2 and TRBJ2-5, with D possibly matching TRBD1 (5 bases). Per the germline V gene, CDR1 is SNHLY and CDR2 is FYNNEI. The CDR3 has 12 amino acids. The V end lost 7 bases, the J end lost 2 bases, and 8 bases lay between the germline ends. This CDR3 is CASTGNQETQYF. The DNA of the CDR3 is TGTGCCAGCACAGGGAATCAAGAGACCCAGTACTTC.

The J gene is TRBJ2-5, the V gene TRBV9; 11 nucleotides agree with TRBD2. CDR1 is SGDLS, CDR2 YYNGEE, per germline. Trimming removed 3 bases from V and 1 base from J; junction bases left unmatched: 11. The CDR3 spans 18 residues. The DNA for the CDR3 is TGTGCCAGCAGCGAAGGATTACTAGCGGGAGATGGCCAAGAGACCCAGTACTTC. Encoded protein: CASSEGLLAGDGQETQYF.

This chain joins TRBV30 and TRBJ2-7; 10 bases agree with TRBD1. J was trimmed by 11 bases and V by 6 bases; bases with no gene match: 10. This CDR3 spans 12 amino acids. CDR1 is GTSNPN, CDR2 SVGIG, per germline (reference sequence). The CDR3, as DNA: TGTGCCTGTACACCGGGACAGGGGCGTGAGTACTTC. As protein: CACTPGQGREYF.

The CDR3 is CASSLGGHTEAFF. As DNA, the CDR3 is TGTGCCAGCAGCCTCGGGGGACACACTGAAGCTTTCTTT. The rearrangement links TRBV6-5 to TRBJ1-1, with D tentatively TRBD1 (5 bases). Trimming took off 6 bases at V and 3 bases at J, with 11 bases between the two ends. CDR1 and CDR2 from the germline V gene are MNHEY and SVGAGI. There are 13 residues in the CDR3.

The chain couples TRBV30 to TRBJ2-7; possibly TRBD2 for D (5 bases). Germline CDR1 GTSNPN, CDR2 SVGIG (reference sequence). The CDR3 contains 14 residues. Trimming took 7 bases from V and 1 from J, leaving 17 bases between them. CDR3 in amino acids: CAFKNRGGSYEQYF. Written as DNA, the CDR3 is TGTGCCTTCAAAAACCGGGGTGGTTCCTACGAGCAGTACTTC.

The gene calls are TRBV7-9 and TRBJ2-1; 10 nucleotides align to TRBD2. The CDR3 loop spans 14 amino acids. From germline, CDR1 is SEHNR and CDR2 FQNEAQ (reference sequence). Trimming cost V 6 bases and J 4 bases; bases outside gene matches: 3. CDR3 DNA: TGTGCCAGCAGTAAGACTAGCGGGTACAATGAGCAGTTCTTC. This encodes CASSKTSGYNEQFF. Supplemented by reference TRBV7-9 and TRBJ2-1, the full variable domain reads DTGVSQNPRHKITKRGQNVTFRCDPISEHNRLYWYRQTLGQGPEFLTYFQNEAQLEKSRLLSDRFSAERPKGSFSTLEIQRTEQGDSAMYLCASSKTSGYNEQFFGPGTRLTVL.

The V call is TRBV7-9, the J call TRBJ2-5; 8 bases align to TRBD2. Losses at the gene ends were 4 bases for V and 1 base for J; bases not matched to a gene: 8. Germline loops: CDR1 SEHNR, CDR2 FQNEAQ (reference sequence). This CDR3 contains 16 residues. This CDR3 is CASSSPLAGAQETQYF. The CDR3 DNA is TGTGCCAGCAGCTCCCCGCTAGCGGGTGCCCAAGAGACCCAGTACTTC.

V usage is TRBV28 and J usage is TRBJ1-3; possibly TRBD1 for D (6 bases). V dropped 5 bases and J dropped 2 bases, with 10 bases sitting between them. This CDR3 has 14 amino acids. The germline V gene has CDR1 MDHEN and CDR2 SYDVKM. CDR3 DNA: TGTGCCAGCAGTAAGGGGGAACCTGGAAACACCATATATTTT. As protein: CASSKGEPGNTIYF.

The gene calls are TRBV7-8 and TRBJ2-1, with D possibly TRBD1 on 6 matching bases. CDR3 length: 13 residues. V gave up 0 bases and J gave up 6 bases, with 6 bases separating them. CDR1 SGHVS and CDR2 FQNEAQ come from the germline V gene. In nucleotides, the CDR3 is TGTGCCAGCAGCTTAGCAGGGGGCAATGAGCAGTTCTTC. Its translation is CASSLAGGNEQFF.

V and J are TRBV11-2 and TRBJ2-2; 7 positions match TRBD2. The germline V gene encodes CDR1 SGHAT and CDR2 FQNNGV. The CDR3 contains 16 residues. Trimming cost V 3 bases and J 5 bases; bases outside gene matches: 9. The CDR3 DNA reads TGTGCCAGCAGCTTGGTGGGAGGGCCGATTACCGGGGAGCTGTTTTTT. Its protein is CASSLVGGPITGELFF. Variable domain in full (rest from reference TRBV11-2 and TRBJ2-2): EAGVAQSPRYKIIEKRQSVAFWCNPISGHATLYWYQQILGQGPKLLIQFQNNGVVDDSQLPKDRFSAERLKGVDSTLKIQPAKLEDSAVYLCASSLVGGPITGELFFGEGSRLTVL.

The J gene is TRBJ2-7, the V gene TRBV9, with D perhaps TRBD2 (6 bases). Trimming took off 0 bases at V and 3 bases at J, with 10 bases between the two ends. Germline V gene data show CDR1 as SGDLS and CDR2 as YYNGEE. The CDR3 sequence is 14 residues long. In DNA form, the CDR3 reads TGTGCCAGCAGCGTAGCGGGGGAGAGCTACGAGCAGTACTTC. Amino acid sequence: CASSVAGESYEQYF. Complete variable domain (other parts from reference TRBV9 and TRBJ2-7): DSGVTQTPKHLITATGQRVTLRCSPRSGDLSVYWYQQSLDQGLQFLIQYYNGEERAKGNILERFSAQQFPDLHSELNLSSLELGDSALYFCASSVAGESYEQYFGPGTRLTVT.

This chain uses TRBV6-5 with TRBJ1-1; D may be TRBD1 (6 bases). The germline V gene encodes CDR1 MNHEY and CDR2 SVGAGI. This CDR3 spans 16 amino acids. V lost 4 bases to trimming and J lost 2 bases, with 17 bases between them. For the CDR3, the DNA is TGTGCCAGCAGTTCTTTGGACAGTTGGGTAAACACTGAAGCTTTCTTT. This encodes CASSSLDSWVNTEAFF.

This chain joins TRBV7-2 and TRBJ2-2; D is uncertain. The CDR3 runs 14 residues. With 0 bases removed from V and 5 bases from J, the gap between germline ends came to 7 bases. Germline CDR1 reads SGHTA; CDR2 reads FQGNSA. The CDR3 sequence: CASSLASSTGELFF. The CDR3 DNA reads as TGTGCCAGCAGCTTAGCGTCCAGTACCGGGGAGCTGTTTTTT.

V is TRBV6-5 and J is TRBJ2-5; TRBD1 might be the D (6 bases). The better agreement between TRBJ2-7 and the DNA end casts doubt on the J call. The CDR3 is made up of 13 amino acids. Germline-derived CDR1 and CDR2 are MNHEY and SVGAGI. The CDR3 DNA is TGTGCCAGCAGAGGGGGTAACACCTACGAGCAGTACTTC. Protein product: CASRGGNTYEQYF.

The chain uses TRBV13 and TRBJ1-1; tentative D call: TRBD1 (6 bases). This CDR3 has 16 residues. V shed 0 bases and J shed 4 bases, with 15 bases lying between them. CDR1 and CDR2 (germline): PRHDT, FYEKMQ (reference sequence). The CDR3 DNA reads as TGTGCCAGCAGCTTAGGGGGGGTAGGGGGAGTCACTGAAGCTTTCTTT. Its protein product is CASSLGGVGGVTEAFF.

The chain joins TRBV15 to TRBJ1-1; 7 bases align to TRBD1. The junction had 1 base not matched to a gene; V was cut back by 2 bases and J by 1 base. The CDR3 is 14 amino acids. Germline CDR1 LNHNV, CDR2 YYDKDF (reference sequence). The CDR3, as DNA: TGTGCCACCAGCAGACACAGGGGGAACACTGAAGCTTTCTTT. This encodes CATSRHRGNTEAFF.

The V call is TRBV28, the J call TRBJ2-1; 12 bases match TRBD2. The V segment lost 2 bases and the J segment 2 bases; nucleotides outside the gene matches: 1. Looked up from germline, CDR1 is MDHEN and CDR2 is SYDVKM. This CDR3 is 16 amino acids long. The chain's CDR3 is CASSLASGRAYNEQFF. CDR3 DNA: TGTGCCAGCAGTTTAGCTAGCGGGAGGGCCTACAATGAGCAGTTCTTC.

This chain links TRBV7-3 with TRBJ2-7, with D maybe TRBD1 (6 bases). V lost 5 bases to trimming and J lost 2 bases, with 10 bases between them. Germline V gene lookup returns CDR1 SGHTA and CDR2 FQGTGA. This CDR3 is 13 amino acids long. CDR3 DNA: TGTGCCAGCAGCCAGGACAGAGCCTACGAGCAGTACTTC. This encodes CASSQDRAYEQYF.

The chain couples TRBV18 to TRBJ1-2; the match to TRBD1 covers 7 bases. V dropped 3 bases and J dropped 8; count of bases not matched to a gene: 9. Germline CDR1 reads KGHSH; CDR2 reads LQKENI. CDR3 length: 14 residues. CDR3: CASSPSGGKVGYTF. CDR3 nucleotides: TGTGCCAGCTCACCGTCAGGGGGAAAAGTAGGCTACACCTTC.

V and J are TRBV7-9 and TRBJ2-3, with 11 bases matching TRBD2. The V and J ends lost 5 bases and 2 bases, in that order; junction bases with no gene match: 3. The germline CDR1 and CDR2 sequences are SEHNR and FQNEAQ (reference sequence). The CDR3 has 15 residues. The CDR3 here is CASSILAGVTDTQYF. The CDR3 DNA follows: TGTGCCAGCAGCATACTAGCGGGAGTCACAGATACGCAGTATTTT.

This chain connects TRBV19 to TRBJ1-3; TRBD1 aligns across 9 bases. The germline V gene has CDR1 LNHDA and CDR2 SQIVND (reference sequence). V lost 1 base, J lost 0 bases, and 4 bases stayed unmatched. This CDR3 contains 17 residues. CDR3 residues: CASSIAGQGPSGNTIYF. CDR3 nucleotides: TGTGCCAGTAGTATAGCGGGACAGGGCCCCTCTGGAAACACCATATATTTT.

The chain links TRBV28 to TRBJ2-2; 7 nucleotides agree with TRBD1. With V trimmed by 7 bases and J by 6 bases, 8 bases remained unmatched. Per the germline V gene, CDR1 is MDHEN and CDR2 is SYDVKM. The CDR3 runs 14 residues. Written as DNA, the CDR3 is TGTGCCAGCACCTTAGACAGGGCGGCCGGGGAGCTGTTTTTT. This translates into CASTLDRAAGELFF.

This chain uses TRBV5-6 with TRBJ1-4, with D perhaps TRBD1 (5 bases). V was clipped by 7 bases and J by 8 bases, with 12 bases between them. The V gene's germline CDR1 is SGHDT and CDR2 YYEEEE. CDR3 length equals 12 residues. DNA of the CDR3: TGTGCCAGCGCCCAGCGGGGGGAAAAACTGTTTTTT. Its protein product is CASAQRGEKLFF. Based on the CDR3 plus reference TRBV5-6 and TRBJ1-4, the full variable domain is DAGVTQSPTHLIKTRGQQVTLRCSPKSGHDTVSWYQQALGQGPQFIFQYYEEEERQRGNFPDRFSGHQFPNYSSELNVNALLLGDSALYLCASAQRGEKLFFGSGTQLSVL.